Given below is one T cell receptor beta chain in context. The CDR3 loop spans 14 amino acids. Trimming stripped 7 bases from V and 9 bases from J, with 16 bases between. Germline V gene sequence: CDR1 SNHLY, CDR2 FYNNEI. This entry belongs to a study of blood T cell repertoires in COVID-19. Across the whole study: The United States, Italy and Spain were the sources of the acute and convalescent COVID-19 samples. Sources were T cells, B-cell-depleted T cells, or PBMCs; the material itself was cDNA or gDNA.

As originally analysed: Amplification of reference gene primers provided the estimated nucleated cell counts. TCRdb's copy holds only in-frame clones and misses some; the assay was immunoSEQ multiplex PCR. V, J and clone size are those of that table, while D and trimming were read from the DNA. This sample has some 150,000 clones, with 87% found just once. Sequencing input: peripheral blood. This receptor was obtained from a woman aged 55-69 years who had recovered from COVID-19. The chain has TRBV2 and TRBJ1-6; TRBD1 is a possible D gene (5 bases). CDR3 in amino acids: CASNNQGPGSPLHF. The DNA for the CDR3 is TGTGCCAGCAATAACCAGGGCCCCGGTTCACCCCTCCACTTT.